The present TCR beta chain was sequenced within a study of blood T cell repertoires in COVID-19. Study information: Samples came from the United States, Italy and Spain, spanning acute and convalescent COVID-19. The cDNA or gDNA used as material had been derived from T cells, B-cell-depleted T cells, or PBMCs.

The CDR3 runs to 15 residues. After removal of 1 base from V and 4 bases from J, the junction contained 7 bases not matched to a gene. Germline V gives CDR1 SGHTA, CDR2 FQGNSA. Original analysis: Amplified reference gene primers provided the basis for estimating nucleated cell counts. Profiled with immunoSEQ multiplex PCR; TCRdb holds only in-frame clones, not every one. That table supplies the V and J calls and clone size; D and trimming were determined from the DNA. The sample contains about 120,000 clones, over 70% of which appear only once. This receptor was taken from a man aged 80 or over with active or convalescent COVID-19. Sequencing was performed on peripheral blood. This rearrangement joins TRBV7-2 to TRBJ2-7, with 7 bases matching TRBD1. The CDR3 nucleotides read TGTGCCAGCAGCTTAGGAGAGGGGGCGATATACGAGCAGTACTTC. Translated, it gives CASSLGEGAIYEQYF.